This is a list of T cell receptor beta chains from one sample in a study of PD-1 blockade in classical Hodgkin lymphoma. Measured with immunoSEQ multiplex PCR; TCRdb has only the in-frame clones, and not every one. The table records approximately 73,000 clones, about 93% of them present only once. The sample was peripheral blood mononuclear cells (PBMCs), taken at baseline. Every receptor here comes from a human donor with classical Hodgkin lymphoma. Both conserved end residues are part of each CDR3. The D gene is left open where the match is weak. A row's size may be missing; if present it is once, few, many or a size class.

TRBV7-8	TRBJ1-2	.	.	TGTGCCAGCAGCTTAATGGCGGGGTATGGTGGCTACACCTTC	CASSLMAGYGGYTF
TRBV5-5	TRBJ1-3	.	.	TGTGCCAGCAGCTTGGGTCCAGGGTCTGGAAACACCATATATTTT	CASSLGPGSGNTIYF
TRBV5-1	TRBJ2-7	.	.	TGCGCCAGCAGCTCCACGGCAGGGTCCTACGAGCAGTACTTC	CASSSTAGSYEQYF
TRBV29-1	TRBJ2-7	.	.	TGCAGCGTTTGGCAGGGAGGTGGGTACGAGCAGTACTTC	CSVWQGGGYEQYF
TRBV10-3	TRBJ2-7	.	.	TGTGCCATCAGTGATCCGGGACACGTCCCCTACGAGCAGTACTTC	CAISDPGHVPYEQYF
TRBV6-6	TRBJ2-2	.	.	TGTGCCAGCAGTTACATCGGGGAGCTGTTTTTT	CASSYIGELFF
TRBV27	TRBJ2-7	.	.	TGTGCCAGCAGTTTACAGGGTTGGTCCTACGAGCAGTACTTC	CASSLQGWSYEQYF
TRBV19	TRBJ1-2	.	few	TGTGCCAGTAGCCCAGACTTGTTGAAAGGCTACACCTTC	CASSPDLLKGYTF
TRBV13	TRBJ2-5	.	.	TGTGCCAGCAGCCCACGGCCTAGTGAAAAAGAGACCCAGTACTTC	CASSPRPSEKETQYF
TRBV29-1	TRBJ2-1	TRBD2	once	TGCAGCTTCCTTCCAGCGGGGGGGTTCAGTTCCGATGAGCAGTTCTTC	CSFLPAGGFSSDEQFF
TRBV19	TRBJ1-5	TRBD1	.	TGTGCCAGTAGTATAGCCCCGACAGGGACTCAGCCCCAGCATTTT	CASSIAPTGTQPQHF
TRBV6-1	TRBJ2-7	.	.	TGTGCCAGCAGTCCGGGACCGAATTACGAGCAGTACTTC	CASSPGPNYEQYF
TRBV5-5	TRBJ2-7	.	.	TGTGCCAGCAGCCTGGGGTGGAACGAGCAGTACTTC	CASSLGWNEQYF
TRBV19	TRBJ1-2	.	.	TGTGCCAGTAGTATAGAGGGAAGAAATGGCTACACCTTC	CASSIEGRNGYTF
TRBV19	TRBJ1-2	TRBD1	once	TGTGCCAGTAGTATACGTGGGACAGGGGGCTGGTATGGCTACACCTTC	CASSIRGTGGWYGYTF
TRBV7-6	TRBJ2-7	TRBD1	.	TGTGCCAGCAGCGGTAGACAGGGCGAATCCTACGAGCAGTACTTC	CASSGRQGESYEQYF
TRBV7-3	TRBJ2-3	.	.	TGTGCCAGCAGCTTATCTCCCCCCCATCGAGGGGGGGCTGGAGATACGCAGTATTTT	CASSLSPPHRGGAGDTQYF
TRBV27	TRBJ2-7	TRBD1	.	TGTGCCAGCAGCCCGACAGGGTACGAGCAGTACTTC	CASSPTGYEQYF
TRBV10-3	TRBJ2-3	.	.	TGTGCCATCGAAGACAGTTCATCAGATACGCAGTATTTT	CAIEDSSSDTQYF
TRBV5-4	TRBJ2-1	.	.	TGTGCCAGCAGCAATAGTGTCGATGAGCAGTTCTTC	CASSNSVDEQFF
TRBV27	TRBJ2-7	.	.	TGTGCCAGCAGTTTGGGGGGGCGCCCCTACGAGCAGTACTTC	CASSLGGRPYEQYF
TRBV29-1	TRBJ1-2	.	once	TGCAGCGTGGTAGGACACACTGCTGGATTTAACTATGGCTACACCTTC	CSVVGHTAGFNYGYTF
TRBV6-1	TRBJ1-5	TRBD1	.	TGTGCCAGCATCCAGGGGGGAAGGTTTCAGCCCCAGCATTTT	CASIQGGRFQPQHF
TRBV2	TRBJ1-6	TRBD1	.	TGTGCCAGCAGTGACCCCGGGACAGAAAATTCACCCCTCCACTTT	CASSDPGTENSPLHF
TRBV28	TRBJ1-3	.	.	TGTGCCAGCAGCACAGGCTACGAGTCTGGAAACACCATATATTTT	CASSTGYESGNTIYF
TRBV19	TRBJ1-6	.	.	TGTGCCAGTTCGGTACCGGGGCTTCATAATTCACCCCTCCACTTT	CASSVPGLHNSPLHF
TRBV18	TRBJ1-5	.	.	TGTGCCAGCTCACCACCAGGCCAGGGGCATCAGCCCCAGCATTTT	CASSPPGQGHQPQHF
TRBV4-1	TRBJ2-7	.	.	TGCGCCAGCAGCCAAGATTTTCCAAACCGAGGTGCCGAGCAGTACTTC	CASSQDFPNRGAEQYF
TRBV5-1	TRBJ2-2	TRBD1	few	TGCGCCAGCAGCTTGGTGACCGGGACAGGGGGTTTGGCCGGGGAGCTGTTTTTT	CASSLVTGTGGLAGELFF